The 6 T cell receptor beta chains below were found in one sample sequenced in a study of cytomegalovirus exposure and HLA in healthy donors. The PCR was carried out with 60 Vbeta primers and 13 Jbeta primers. Sequencing was performed with immunoSEQ multiplex PCR; in TCRdb, only in-frame clones are kept and a portion is missing. This table holds about 160,000 clones, over 75% found once. What was sequenced was PBMCs. These receptor sequences come from a woman in her fifties or sixties in good health and CMV-seropositive.

The chain recombines TRBV7-3 with TRBJ2-3; 8 nucleotides match TRBD2. J gave up 2 bases and V 5 bases, and 9 bases lay outside the gene matches. The CDR3 runs 16 residues. Germline lookup yields CDR1 SGHTA and CDR2 FQGTGA. CDR3 DNA sequence: TGTGCCAGCAGCCCCGGGGGGGGACCCAACACAGATACGCAGTATTTT. Amino acid sequence: CASSPGGGPNTDTQYF.

The chain carries TRBV19 and TRBJ1-1; D unclear. This CDR3 contains 12 residues. V lost 2 bases to trimming and J lost 6 bases, with 7 bases between them. Germline CDR1 reads LNHDA; CDR2 reads SQIVND (reference sequence). The CDR3 loop is CASSIKGAEAFF. CDR3 nucleotides: TGTGCCAGTAGTATAAAGGGAGCTGAAGCTTTCTTT. Drawing the rest from reference TRBV19 and TRBJ1-1, the complete variable domain is DGGITQSPKYLFRKEGQNVTLSCEQNLNHDAMYWYRQDPGQGLRLIYYSQIVNDFQKGDIAEGYSVSREKKESFPLTVTSAQKNPTAFYLCASSIKGAEAFFGQGTRLTVV.

The CDR3 loop is CASSTGQATVAAEQYF. CDR3 in DNA: TGTGCCAGTAGTACAGGACAGGCTACGGTCGCCGCTGAGCAGTACTTC. This chain links TRBV19 with TRBJ2-7; 7 positions match TRBD1. Germline V gives CDR1 LNHDA, CDR2 SQIVND (reference sequence). The CDR3 has 16 residues. V trimming: 4 bases; J trimming: 7 bases; junction bases outside the gene matches: 16.

The chain recombines TRBV29-1 with TRBJ1-2; the match to TRBD1 covers 10 bases. CDR1 and CDR2 from the germline V gene are SQVTM and ANQGSEA. The length of the CDR3 is 15 residues. Trimming removed 5 bases from V and 10 bases from J; junction bases left unmatched: 16. Here the CDR3 reads CSVSKAGTGVQDYTF. In nucleotides, the CDR3 is TGCAGCGTTTCTAAGGCAGGGACAGGGGTCCAAGACTACACCTTC. The full variable domain, its missing parts supplied by reference TRBV29-1 and TRBJ1-2, is SAVISQKPSRDICQRGTSLTIQCQVDSQVTMMFWYRQQPGQSLTLIATANQGSEATYESGFVIDKFPISRPNLTFSTLTVSNMSPEDSSIYLCSVSKAGTGVQDYTFGSGTRLTVV.

V gene TRBV6-5 combines with J gene TRBJ2-7, with no clear D. V was trimmed by 7 bases and J by 4 bases, leaving 14 bases between them. Germline CDR1 reads MNHEY; CDR2 reads SVGAGI. The CDR3 covers 13 residues. The DNA for the CDR3 is TGTGCCAGCACCCCGCCAGGATCATACGAGCAGTACTTC. The encoded protein is CASTPPGSYEQYF.

The chain is built from TRBV30 and TRBJ2-7; 7 bases are shared with TRBD2. The CDR3 has 11 residues. The V and J ends lost 2 bases and 6 bases, in that order; junction bases with no gene match: 1. Germline lookup yields CDR1 GTSNPN and CDR2 SVGIG (reference sequence). This CDR3 is CAWSWGGEQYF. CDR3 DNA: TGTGCCTGGAGTTGGGGGGGCGAGCAGTACTTC.